What follows are 21 T cell receptor beta chains derived from one specimen sequenced in a study of shared clonotypes between healthy human individuals. The data were produced by immunoSEQ multiplex PCR, yet TCRdb's version contains in-frame clones alone and is incomplete. The sample carries about 1 million clones, 70% to 80% recorded once. The sequencing input was memory CD4+ T cells from PBMCs. Subset indicated: CD45RA-negative fraction. All receptors come from a man between 18 and 35 years old in good health. Some clones in this sample may be carry-over from other donors' samples.

The chain joins TRBV5-1 to TRBJ2-3; D perhaps matches TRBD1 (6 bases). From germline, CDR1 is SGHRS and CDR2 YFSETQ. This CDR3 contains 14 residues. The ends were cut back, 3 bases at V and 2 bases at J, with 10 bases in the middle. The CDR3 reads CASSSGDNTDTQYF. DNA for the CDR3: TGCGCCAGCAGCTCTGGGGACAACACAGATACGCAGTATTTT.

This clone was observed once. The chain couples TRBV7-9 to TRBJ1-4; D is perhaps TRBD1 (5 bases). V was cut by 8 bases and J by 4 bases, with 11 bases left in between. This CDR3 spans 13 amino acids. Germline V gene sequence: CDR1 SEHNR, CDR2 FQNEAQ (reference sequence). The CDR3 region is CASGGRFNEKLFF. The CDR3 DNA reads as TGTGCCAGCGGGGGACGGTTTAATGAAAAACTGTTTTTT.

The chain couples TRBV7-9 to TRBJ2-1; D possibly corresponds to TRBD2 (6 bases). V was shortened by 1 base and J by 1 base, with 11 bases between the two germline ends. CDR1 and CDR2 from the germline V gene are SEHNR and FQNEAQ (reference sequence). This CDR3 spans 16 amino acids. In nucleotides, the CDR3 is TGTGCCAGCAGCTTAGGGGCGGGGTTGTCCTACAATGAGCAGTTCTTC. Translating it yields CASSLGAGLSYNEQFF.

The chain recombines TRBV19 with TRBJ1-5; D is unresolved. Trimming cost V 4 bases and J 7 bases, with 14 bases left between them. The CDR3 has 14 residues. Germline V gene sequence: CDR1 LNHDA, CDR2 SQIVND (reference sequence). This CDR3 is CASSTGQFYQPQHF. DNA for the CDR3: TGTGCCAGTAGTACTGGGCAGTTTTACCAGCCCCAGCATTTT. The full variable domain, rest sourced from reference TRBV19 and TRBJ1-5, is DGGITQSPKYLFRKEGQNVTLSCEQNLNHDAMYWYRQDPGQGLRLIYYSQIVNDFQKGDIAEGYSVSREKKESFPLTVTSAQKNPTAFYLCASSTGQFYQPQHFGDGTRLSIL.

The J gene is TRBJ1-4, the V gene TRBV5-4; D is perhaps TRBD1 (6 bases). This CDR3 region has 16 residues. In germline, CDR1 is SGHNT, CDR2 YYREEE (reference sequence). The germline V and J ends were trimmed by 0 bases and 8 bases, with 17 bases remaining between them. The CDR3 loop is CASSLDGSGAGEKLFF. CDR3 in DNA: TGTGCCAGCAGCTTGGACGGTTCAGGGGCAGGGGAAAAACTGTTTTTT.

This clone came up once. Other nucleotide sequences in the sample specify the same CDR3. This rearrangement joins TRBV18 to TRBJ2-2; 8 bases are a match to TRBD1. Germline V lookup: CDR1 KGHSH, CDR2 LQKENI. The CDR3 has 15 amino acids. J was trimmed by 3 bases and V by 6 bases; bases with no gene match: 6. In nucleotides, the CDR3 is TGTGCCAGCTCCCCTCTACAGGGGGACACCGGGGAGCTGTTTTTT. It is translated as CASSPLQGDTGELFF.

CDR3 sequence reads: CASSLEAGGNYGYTF. In nucleotides, the CDR3 is TGTGCCAGCAGCCTGGAGGCAGGGGGGAACTATGGCTACACCTTC. This chain joins TRBV9 and TRBJ1-2, with 7 bases lining up with TRBD1. Germline CDR1 and CDR2: SGDLS and YYNGEE. The CDR3 totals 15 residues. J lost 2 bases, V lost 4 bases, and 8 bases had no gene match.

The DNA for the CDR3 is TGTGCCAGCAGCCCCCAGGAGGGCCGGGACGAGCAGTACTTC. Protein sequence: CASSPQEGRDEQYF. The V and J genes are TRBV4-2 and TRBJ2-7; D is possibly TRBD2 (6 bases). The V end lost 4 bases, the J end lost 5 bases, and 15 bases lay between the germline ends. The germline CDR1 and CDR2 sequences are LGHNA and YNFKEQ. This CDR3 region has 14 residues.

This clone has only a few counts. The chain employs TRBV11-2 and TRBJ1-5; 8 nucleotides line up with TRBD1. The CDR3 runs 17 residues. Germline assignment: CDR1 SGHAT and CDR2 FQNNGV. J lost 1 base, V lost 5 bases, and 10 bases had no gene match. The CDR3 nucleotides read TGTGCCAGCAGCCCAGAGACCGGGACAGGCAGCAATCAGCCCCAGCATTTT. Its translation: CASSPETGTGSNQPQHF.

This sequence joins TRBV6-5 and TRBJ1-2, with a possible D match to TRBD1 (6 bases). Trimming took 0 bases from V and 7 from J, leaving 12 bases between them. The germline V gene encodes CDR1 MNHEY and CDR2 SVGAGI. The CDR3 spans 14 residues. The CDR3 region is CASSYSMGGPGYTF. CDR3 DNA sequence: TGTGCCAGCAGTTACTCAATGGGGGGCCCTGGCTACACCTTC.

This sequence joins TRBV6-5 and TRBJ2-7, with no clear D. This CDR3 has 15 residues. The germline gives CDR1 MNHEY, CDR2 SVGAGI. V was pared by 6 bases and J by 4 bases, with 19 bases between. Here the CDR3 DNA reads TGTGCCAGCAGCTTTACCCGGAGTCCCTTGTACGAGCAGTACTTC. Residues: CASSFTRSPLYEQYF.

The chain is built from TRBV5-1 and TRBJ2-5, with D possibly TRBD1 on 5 matching bases. Trimming took off 1 base at V and 4 bases at J, with 11 bases between the two ends. The CDR3 length is 14 residues. Germline assignment: CDR1 SGHRS and CDR2 YFSETQ. This CDR3 is CASSLNRDRETQYF. CDR3 DNA: TGCGCCAGCAGCTTGAATCGTGACAGAGAGACCCAGTACTTC.

The chain links TRBV5-1 to TRBJ2-5, with a possible D match to TRBD1 (5 bases). CDR3 length equals 15 residues. With 2 bases removed from V and 2 bases from J, the gap between germline ends came to 13 bases. From germline, CDR1 is SGHRS and CDR2 YFSETQ. The CDR3 spells CASSFFQGYQETQYF. Written as DNA, the CDR3 is TGCGCCAGCAGCTTTTTCCAGGGCTATCAAGAGACCCAGTACTTC.

The chain has TRBV19 and TRBJ1-5; 9 bases fit TRBD1. Germline loops: CDR1 LNHDA, CDR2 SQIVND (reference sequence). With V trimmed by 9 bases and J by 6 bases, 15 bases remained unmatched. The CDR3 extends over 16 amino acids. CDR3 sequence: CARQCRDREDIQPQHF. The CDR3 DNA is TGTGCCAGACAATGCCGGGACAGGGAAGATATTCAGCCCCAGCATTTT.

This clone was detected once. The chain has TRBV5-1 and TRBJ2-2, with TRBD1 matching over 9 bases. Germline V CDR1 and CDR2: SGHRS, YFSETQ. The V and J ends lost 4 bases and 10 bases, in that order; junction bases with no gene match: 20. The CDR3 has 18 amino acids. The CDR3 DNA sequence: TGCGCCAGCAGCCTGAGTGCGACGGGACAGGGTCTTGCAGAGGAGCTGTTTTTT. Encoded protein: CASSLSATGQGLAEELFF.

The rearrangement uses TRBV5-1 and TRBJ1-2; D might be TRBD1 (6 bases). Trimming took 4 bases from V and 8 from J, leaving 18 bases between them. This CDR3 has 14 residues. CDR1 is SGHRS, CDR2 YFSETQ, per germline. In DNA form, the CDR3 reads TGCGCCAGCAGCCCTGAACGGGGGCAGGAGGGCTACACCTTC. The encoded protein is CASSPERGQEGYTF.

The chain couples TRBV18 to TRBJ2-3; D perhaps matches TRBD1 (6 bases). This CDR3 is built from 16 residues. Germline V gives CDR1 KGHSH, CDR2 LQKENI. V shed 3 bases and J shed 0 bases, with 13 bases lying between them. In DNA form, the CDR3 reads TGTGCCAGCTCACCCTCCGGGACACCTAGCACAGATACGCAGTATTTT. This encodes CASSPSGTPSTDTQYF.

This chain connects TRBV11-2 to TRBJ2-7; D may be TRBD1 or TRBD2 (6 bases each). This CDR3 contains 13 residues. Germline V lookup: CDR1 SGHAT, CDR2 FQNNGV. V was shortened by 6 bases and J by 9 bases, with 18 bases between the two germline ends. The CDR3 DNA follows: TGTGCCAGCAGGTTCGACGGGGGCGGTGGGCAGTACTTC. Encoded protein: CASRFDGGGGQYF.

The sample holds a few counts of this clone. The chain uses TRBV28 and TRBJ2-7; the D is unclear. The CDR3 contains 13 residues. Trimming left V 6 bases short and J 5 bases short, with 14 bases between. Germline assignment: CDR1 MDHEN and CDR2 SYDVKM. CDR3 nucleotides: TGTGCCAGCAGGACGGCCTGGATGGACGAGCAGTACTTC. Translated: CASRTAWMDEQYF. Variable domain in full (rest from reference TRBV28 and TRBJ2-7): DVKVTQSSRYLVKRTGEKVFLECVQDMDHENMFWYRQDPGLGLRLIYFSYDVKMKEKGDIPEGYSVSREKKERFSLILESASTNQTSMYLCASRTAWMDEQYFGPGTRLTVT.

As regards this clone: The identical CDR3 is also encoded by other nucleotide sequences in the sample. CDR3 sequence reads: CASSPGQGTNNEQFF. For the CDR3, the DNA is TGTGCCAGCAGCCCCGGACAGGGGACCAACAATGAGCAGTTCTTC. The gene calls are TRBV11-3 and TRBJ2-1; 9 bases map to TRBD1. Germline loops: CDR1 SGHNT, CDR2 YENEEA. Unmatched junction bases numbered 7, after V lost 5 bases and J lost 5 bases. The CDR3 totals 15 residues.

This clone has a single count. The sample contains more than one DNA sequence encoding this CDR3. The chain couples TRBV7-2 to TRBJ2-3, with a possible D match to TRBD2 (5 bases). Trimming took 2 bases from V and 2 from J, leaving 11 bases between them. Germline lookup yields CDR1 SGHTA and CDR2 FQGNSA. CDR3 length equals 15 residues. CDR3 bases: TGTGCCAGCAGCTTAAGGGCGGGTCTCACAGATACGCAGTATTTT. Its translation is CASSLRAGLTDTQYF. Full variable domain (missing parts from reference TRBV7-2 and TRBJ2-3): GAGVSQSPSNKVTEKGKDVELRCDPISGHTALYWYRQSLGQGLEFLIYFQGNSAPDKSGLPSDRFSAERTGGSVSTLTIQRTQQEDSAVYLCASSLRAGLTDTQYFGPGTRLTVL.